A single sample is the source of the 22 T cell receptor beta chains below, sequenced in a study of blood T cells in healthy people across ages. With a J-beta primer mix and a sample-barcoded 5' primer, a second PCR ran roughly 6 to 11 cycles. One entry per CDR3 protein, called by TCRdb with MiXCR from the 5' RACE reads. The sample gives around 970,000 distinct CDR3 sequences, roughly 50% of which show up once; around a fifth is in the top ten. Sequencing was performed on blood. The receptors derive from a woman aged 55-69 years in good health.

The V and J genes are TRBV6-2 or TRBV6-3 and TRBJ2-7, with 11 bases matching TRBD2. V was clipped by 4 bases and J by 1 base; unmatched bases: 6. Germline V CDR1 and CDR2: MNHEY, SVGEGT. This CDR3 has 16 amino acids. The CDR3 is CASSSFTSGSSYEQYF. In nucleotides, the CDR3 is TGTGCCAGCAGTTCATTCACTAGCGGGAGTTCCTACGAGCAGTACTTC.

The rearrangement uses TRBV30 and TRBJ2-7; a weak D match, TRBD2 (5 bases). The V gene's germline CDR1 is GTSNPN and CDR2 SVGIG (reference sequence). The CDR3 is 14 residues long. Trimming left V 0 bases short and J 6 bases short, with 15 bases between. Here the CDR3 reads CAWSVGRPEGEQYF. For the CDR3, the DNA is TGTGCCTGGAGTGTAGGCAGGCCCGAGGGCGAGCAGTACTTC.

The gene calls are TRBV5-1 and TRBJ2-7; D is undetermined. The V and J ends lost 0 bases and 3 bases respectively, with 13 bases between them. The CDR3 contains 15 residues. The germline gives CDR1 SGHRS, CDR2 YFSETQ. The CDR3 DNA reads TGCGCCAGCAGCTTGGGGGCGGATCTACTCTACGAGCAGTACTTC. It is translated as CASSLGADLLYEQYF. Combining the CDR3 with reference TRBV5-1 and TRBJ2-7 gives the whole variable domain KAGVTQTPRYLIKTRGQQVTLSCSPISGHRSVSWYQQTPGQGLQFLFEYFSETQRNKGNFPGRFSGRQFSNSRSEMNVSTLELGDSALYLCASSLGADLLYEQYFGPGTRLTVT.

This chain joins TRBV7-3 and TRBJ2-3; 10 positions match TRBD2. Per the germline V gene, CDR1 is SGHTA and CDR2 is FQGTGA. Germline trimming cut 5 bases from V and 4 bases from J; bases unmatched to any gene: 6. This CDR3 comprises 15 residues. CDR3 sequence reads: CASSLLAGIADTQYF. CDR3 coding DNA: TGTGCCAGCAGCCTACTAGCGGGAATTGCAGATACGCAGTATTTT.

The chain joins TRBV29-1 to TRBJ2-3, with unresolved D. The CDR3 totals 13 residues. Trimming took off 3 bases at V and 4 bases at J, with 11 bases between the two ends. The germline gives CDR1 SQVTM, CDR2 ANQGSEA. This CDR3 reads CSVDGDSADTQYF. The CDR3 DNA reads as TGCAGCGTTGATGGGGATTCCGCAGATACGCAGTATTTT.

As regards this clonotype: A read error may account for a junction end that differs from germline. V usage is TRBV7-7 and J usage is TRBJ2-6, with a tentative D call TRBD2 (5 bases). Germline V CDR1 and CDR2: SSHAT, FNYEAQ (reference sequence). This CDR3 spans 14 amino acids. CDR3 protein: CAILSGSRANVLTF. CDR3 DNA sequence: TGTGCCATTTTGAGCGGCTCTAGGGCCAACGTCCTGACTTTC.

This rearrangement joins TRBV4-1 to TRBJ2-3; tentatively, D is TRBD2 (5 bases). V was pared by 0 bases and J by 8 bases, with 18 bases between. The CDR3 extends over 16 amino acids. CDR1 is MGHRA and CDR2 is YSYEKL in the germline V gene. The CDR3 is CASSQDSSGFPRTQYF. CDR3 nucleotide sequence: TGCGCCAGCAGCCAAGACTCGTCGGGGTTCCCCCGTACGCAGTATTTT.

The chain couples TRBV27 to TRBJ2-4; 8 bases are shared with TRBD1. The DNA end is a closer match to TRBJ2-5, so the J assignment may be wrong. CDR1 MNHEY and CDR2 SMNVEV come from the germline V gene (reference sequence). This CDR3 comprises 15 residues. The CDR3 reads CASSPRQGNQETQYF. The CDR3 DNA reads TGTGCCAGCAGTCCCCGACAGGGGAACCAAGAGACCCAGTACTTC.

The chain carries TRBV28 and TRBJ2-3, with 7 bases fitting TRBD2. Germline CDR1 MDHEN, CDR2 SYDVKM. This CDR3 has 15 residues. The V and J ends lost 4 bases and 1 base, in that order; junction bases with no gene match: 5. In nucleotides, the CDR3 is TGTGCCAGCAGTTCCCAGCGGGATCGCACAGATACGCAGTATTTT. Amino acid sequence: CASSSQRDRTDTQYF. Variable domain in full (rest from reference TRBV28 and TRBJ2-3): DVKVTQSSRYLVKRTGEKVFLECVQDMDHENMFWYRQDPGLGLRLIYFSYDVKMKEKGDIPEGYSVSREKKERFSLILESASTNQTSMYLCASSSQRDRTDTQYFGPGTRLTVL.

This chain connects TRBV28 to TRBJ2-1; 8 bases line up with TRBD1. J lost 6 bases, V lost 8 bases, and 9 bases had no gene match. Germline assignment: CDR1 MDHEN and CDR2 SYDVKM. The CDR3 has 14 amino acids. CDR3 DNA: TGTGCCAGCTACCCGGGACAGGTGACCAATGAGCAGTTCTTC. It codes for CASYPGQVTNEQFF.

To note about this clonotype: One end of the junction does not line up with germline, which may come from a read error. This sequence joins TRBV12-5 and TRBJ2-3; TRBD2 matches at 10 bases. There are 15 residues in the CDR3. Germline CDR1 reads LGHNT; CDR2 reads FRNRAP. In DNA form, the CDR3 reads TGTGCTGGTGGTTTGGGGACTAGCGGCACAGATACGCAGTATTTT. Translation gives CAGGLGTSGTDTQYF.

CDR3 amino acids: CASSPLGSGTLNEQYF. CDR3 nucleotides: TGTGCCAGCAGCCCCCTGGGGAGCGGGACGCTCAATGAGCAGTACTTC. The chain recombines TRBV3-1 with TRBJ2-7, with TRBD2 matching over 7 bases. Trimming took 4 bases from V and 7 from J; bases not matched to a gene: 16. Per the germline V gene, CDR1 is LGHDT and CDR2 is YNNKEL (reference sequence). CDR3 length equals 16 residues.

This chain links TRBV6-2 or TRBV6-3 with TRBJ2-3; D gene ambiguous. Trimming cost V 1 base and J 3 bases, with 2 bases left between them. The CDR3 covers 12 residues. CDR1 and CDR2 from the germline V gene are MNHEY and SVGEGT. CDR3 region: CASSYWTDTQYF. Here the CDR3 DNA reads TGTGCCAGCAGTTACTGGACAGATACGCAGTATTTT.

Notes on this clonotype: One end of the junction is discordant with germline, which a read error may explain. This rearrangement joins TRBV4-1 to TRBJ2-4; D call uncertain. CDR3 length: 19 amino acids. The V gene's germline CDR1 is MGHRA and CDR2 YSYEKL. The DNA of the CDR3 is TGCGCCAGCAGCCAAGACTCGCTGCTTTCCGTGCTGGCCAAAAACACTCAGTACTTC. Its translation: CASSQDSLLSVLAKNTQYF.

Concerning this clonotype itself: A much larger clonotype is one base distant, so this may be a read error. The V gene is TRBV7-9, the J gene TRBJ2-3; D is perhaps TRBD2 (5 bases). Germline CDR1 reads SEHNR; CDR2 reads FQNEAQ (reference sequence). This CDR3 has 12 amino acids. As DNA, the CDR3 is TGTCCCAGCAGCCCGGAGGCAGATACGCAGTATTTT. Translating it yields CPSSPEADTQYF.

Here the CDR3 reads CSARKAPGREQYF. In nucleotides, the CDR3 is TGCAGTGCTAGAAAGGCCCCGGGCAGGGAGCAGTACTTC. The chain is built from TRBV20-1 and TRBJ2-4, with D possibly called TRBD1 or TRBD2 (5 bases each). The V gene's germline CDR1 is DFQATT and CDR2 SNEGSKA (reference sequence). The CDR3 is 13 amino acids. Trimming cost V 2 bases and J 13 bases, with 18 bases left between them.

The rearrangement links TRBV7-9 to TRBJ2-5; TRBD1 aligns across 11 bases. The J call may be wrong; the DNA end is better matched by TRBJ2-7. The CDR3 is made up of 15 amino acids. CDR1 is SEHNR and CDR2 is FQNEAQ in the germline V gene (reference sequence). For the CDR3, the DNA is TGTGCCAGCAGCTTCGCCACCGGGACAGGGGGCGAGCAGTACTTC. The encoded protein is CASSFATGTGGEQYF.

The V gene is TRBV5-1, the J gene TRBJ2-3, with D possibly matching TRBD2 (6 bases). Germline V gene lookup returns CDR1 SGHRS and CDR2 YFSETQ. The CDR3 covers 14 residues. V was trimmed by 4 bases and J by 3 bases, leaving 12 bases between them. CDR3 in amino acids: CASSTTSGTDTQYF. The DNA of the CDR3 is TGCGCCAGCAGCACGACTAGTGGGACAGATACGCAGTATTTT. Together with reference TRBV5-1 and TRBJ2-3, the CDR3 gives the full variable domain: KAGVTQTPRYLIKTRGQQVTLSCSPISGHRSVSWYQQTPGQGLQFLFEYFSETQRNKGNFPGRFSGRQFSNSRSEMNVSTLELGDSALYLCASSTTSGTDTQYFGPGTRLTVL.

The rearrangement joins TRBV12-3 or TRBV12-4 to TRBJ2-4; D ambiguous. Matching the DNA end better, TRBJ2-7 makes the J call doubtful. This CDR3 spans 14 amino acids. The CDR3 spells CASSLRTSPYEQYF. The DNA for the CDR3 is TGTGCCAGCAGCCTTCGGACCAGCCCCTACGAGCAGTACTTC.

The J gene is TRBJ2-1, the V gene TRBV20-1, with 11 nucleotides matching TRBD2. With V trimmed by 6 bases and J by 0 bases, 1 base remained unmatched. Looked up from germline, CDR1 is DFQATT and CDR2 is SNEGSKA (reference sequence). The CDR3 totals 14 residues. The CDR3 region is CSATSGGSYNEQFF. The CDR3, as DNA: TGCAGTGCCACTAGCGGGGGCTCCTACAATGAGCAGTTCTTC.

This chain uses TRBV7-2 with TRBJ1-2, with no clear D. Trimming took 2 bases from V and 6 from J, leaving 13 bases between them. The CDR3 extends over 14 amino acids. Germline CDR1 SGHTA, CDR2 FQGNSA. The CDR3 nucleotides are TGTGCCAGCAGCTTACGGAGAGGGTCACATGGCTACACCTTC. Translated: CASSLRRGSHGYTF.

J is TRBJ2-1 and V is TRBV7-2; 9 nucleotides match TRBD2. Germline V CDR1 and CDR2: SGHTA, FQGNSA. This CDR3 comprises 18 residues. V shed 3 bases and J 10 bases; nucleotides not matched to a gene: 19. In nucleotides, the CDR3 is TGTGCCAGCAGCTTGAGGGCCGGGGTGTTAGCGGGAGTTGGCGAGCAGTTCTTC. This translates into CASSLRAGVLAGVGEQFF.